This TCR beta chain emerged from a study of OX40 agonist ivuxolimab in advanced cancers. Context from the whole study: Ivuxolimab, which targeted the costimulatory receptor OX40 (CD134), was an agonistic, fully human IgG2 monoclonal antibody. Three dose-escalation patients achieved partial responses, one with hepatocellular carcinoma and two with cutaneous melanoma. The monotherapy dose-escalation portion (N = 52 patients) of the phase I ivuxolimab trial is reported in the paper. The point of sequencing TCRbeta in the periphery was to test whether ivuxolimab changed TCR sequence diversity and drove clonal T-cell expansion. Prior anti-PD-1, anti-PD-L1 or anti-CTLA-4 therapy was permitted, and checkpoint inhibitors had been received by more than 35% of dose-escalation patients. Intravenous ivuxolimab was administered to patients every 2 weeks at six dose levels: 0.01, 0.1, 0.3, 1.5, 3 and 10 mg/kg. Of the roughly 51 patients in dose escalation, some 20 had hepatocellular carcinoma, roughly 15 had melanoma, 9 had renal cell carcinoma and 9 had head and neck cancer. In the dose-escalation cohort, 82.7% of patients were male, and the mean age was around 60 years, with a range of about 23 to 85. Points the paper makes about the study in general: Low levels of normalized T-cell clonal expansion were also seen in some nonresponding patients. At doses from 0.1 to 3.0 mg/kg, clonal expansion was seen in both CD4+ and CD8+ blood T cells between baseline and week 6. After ivuxolimab, expanded clones were on average more numerous among CD8+ T cells than among CD4+ T cells. In the 0.1-3.0 mg/kg groups, partial responders were among the patients with the lowest normalized peripheral clonal expansion, particularly in CD8+ T cells. Antigen specificity was not determined for the clonally expanded peripheral T cells.

CDR1 and CDR2 are read off the germline V gene (reference sequence) as MNHNY and SVGAGI. V is shortened by 6 bases, J by 5 bases, and the region joining them spans 17 bases. Including cysteine and phenylalanine, the CDR3 has 15 amino acids. Solely the CDR3 DNA is kept, with 45 bases framed from the first base. Concerning this clone itself: Which antigen it targets is not known. Base qualities are not at hand, and no much larger clone is one base apart.

Genomic DNA was extracted from sorted cells for sequencing of the TCRbeta CDR3 region. TCRbeta CDR3 regions were sequenced using the immunoSEQ Assay. Entries here come from immuneACCESS through TCRdb and include only in-frame sequences with V and J called. Some clones fail to appear in such tables; in the studies checked, an unresolved V gene covers under half of the shortfall, and the cause of the remainder is unknown. Across this sample there are about 64,000 clones, with around 89% seen only once. 13% to 15% of the sample is in the top ten clones. The trial excluded patients who had a history of autoimmune disease or who were on systemic immunosuppression. In every dose cohort, peripheral blood was drawn for TCR sequencing at baseline, cycle 4 day 1, and cycle 7 day 1. Samples were obtained from an open-label, multicenter, first-in-human phase I dose-escalation trial of ivuxolimab. Adults with locally advanced or metastatic head and neck squamous cell, hepatocellular, melanoma or renal cell carcinoma were enrolled in the trial. Before TCR sequencing, CD4+ T cells and CD8+ T cells were sorted from peripheral blood as separate populations.

This clonotype was obtained from an adult with an advanced solid tumor such as melanoma, head and neck, liver or kidney cancer. The sequencing here drew on CD4+ or CD8+ T cells sorted from blood, taken in a trial of the OX40 agonist ivuxolimab. Recombination joined TRBV6-6 with TRBJ1-5, with TRBD1 as a weak D call on 5 bases. CDR3 protein: CASSWDARVDQPQHF. The bases read TGTGCCAGCAGCTGGGACGCTCGGGTGGATCAGCCCCAGCATTTT.